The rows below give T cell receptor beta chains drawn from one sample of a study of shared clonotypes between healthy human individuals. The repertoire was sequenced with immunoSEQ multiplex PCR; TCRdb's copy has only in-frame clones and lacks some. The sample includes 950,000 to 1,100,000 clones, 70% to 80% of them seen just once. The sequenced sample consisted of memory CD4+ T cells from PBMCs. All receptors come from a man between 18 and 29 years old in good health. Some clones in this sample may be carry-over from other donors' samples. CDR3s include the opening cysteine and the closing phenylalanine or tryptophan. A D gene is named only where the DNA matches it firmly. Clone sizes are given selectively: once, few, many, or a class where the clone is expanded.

cdr3_nt: TGTGCCAGCAGTTACTACAGGGGGCAAGAGACCCAGTACTTC
cdr3_aa: CASSYYRGQETQYF
clone_size: .
d_call: TRBD1
j_call: TRBJ2-5
v_call: TRBV6-6

cdr3_nt: TGTGCCAGCAGCGGGATTGCCGGAGAGACCCAGTACTTC
cdr3_aa: CASSGIAGETQYF
clone_size: .
d_call: .
j_call: TRBJ2-5
v_call: TRBV5-6

cdr3_nt: TGTGCCAGCAGTTTAAGGACAGCTTTTATGGGCTACACCTTC
cdr3_aa: CASSLRTAFMGYTF
clone_size: .
d_call: .
j_call: TRBJ1-2
v_call: TRBV28

cdr3_nt: TGTGCCATCAGTGAGGGACAGGCAAATGAGCAGTTCTTC
cdr3_aa: CAISEGQANEQFF
clone_size: .
d_call: TRBD1
j_call: TRBJ2-1
v_call: TRBV10-3

cdr3_nt: TGTGCCAGCAGCCAAAGGCTAGCGGGTGCCGATACGCAGTATTTT
cdr3_aa: CASSQRLAGADTQYF
clone_size: .
d_call: TRBD2
j_call: TRBJ2-3
v_call: TRBV6-5

cdr3_nt: TGTGCCAGCAGTTCTCGGACTGTTCTTATTAATGGCTACACCTTC
cdr3_aa: CASSSRTVLINGYTF
clone_size: .
d_call: .
j_call: TRBJ1-2
v_call: TRBV28

cdr3_nt: TGTGCCAGCTCACCCAGCGGGTCACGGGAGACCCAGTACTTC
cdr3_aa: CASSPSGSRETQYF
clone_size: .
d_call: .
j_call: TRBJ2-5
v_call: TRBV18

cdr3_nt: TGCGCCAGCAGCTACCGAGGACTAGCGGGGAGGGAGACCCAGTACTTC
cdr3_aa: CASSYRGLAGRETQYF
clone_size: .
d_call: TRBD2
j_call: TRBJ2-5
v_call: TRBV5-1

cdr3_nt: TGTGCCAGCCGCGGCAGGGGGGACTCACCCCTCCACTTT
cdr3_aa: CASRGRGDSPLHF
clone_size: .
d_call: TRBD1
j_call: TRBJ1-6
v_call: TRBV25-1

cdr3_nt: TGTGCCAGCAGGATGAGGGGCCAAGAGACCCAGTACTTC
cdr3_aa: CASRMRGQETQYF
clone_size: .
d_call: .
j_call: TRBJ2-5
v_call: TRBV7-8

cdr3_nt: TGCGCCAGCAGCCAAGGACAGGGTAACACCGGGGAGCTGTTTTTT
cdr3_aa: CASSQGQGNTGELFF
clone_size: .
d_call: TRBD1
j_call: TRBJ2-2
v_call: TRBV4-3

cdr3_nt: TGTGCCAGTAGTCTTCGTGGGGGGAGCAATCAGCCCCAGCATTTT
cdr3_aa: CASSLRGGSNQPQHF
clone_size: once
d_call: .
j_call: TRBJ1-5
v_call: TRBV19

cdr3_nt: TGTGCCAGCACCGACGGGAACACCGGGGAGCTGTTTTTT
cdr3_aa: CASTDGNTGELFF
clone_size: .
d_call: .
j_call: TRBJ2-2
v_call: TRBV6-1